The rows below give T cell receptor beta chains drawn from one sample of a study of lymphopenia after photon versus proton radiotherapy. Only in-frame clones appear in the TCRdb table, and some are missing; sequencing was by immunoSEQ multiplex PCR. The data contain around 160,000 clones, around 85% of them singletons. The sequencing here drew on peripheral blood, taken from a patient treated with photon-based radiotherapy. These receptors originate from a middle-aged man with gastric cancer. Each CDR3 is given with its conserved first and last residue. The D gene is left open where the match is weak. A clone size is listed for some rows: how often the clone was seen (once, few, many), or a class if it is expanded.

>13|once|-|TRBV28|TRBJ1-2
TGTGCCAGCAGTTTGGTAGGAGTGGGCGGCTACACCTTC
CASSLVGVGGYTF
>14|-|-|TRBV7-8|TRBJ2-7
TGTGCCAGCAGCTTAGCGTATAACCCCTACGAGCAGTACTTC
CASSLAYNPYEQYF
>15|-|-|TRBV28|TRBJ1-5
TGTGCCAGCAGTTTACTTGGAGGCTCGGGACAGCCCCAGCATTTT
CASSLLGGSGQPQHF
>13|-|-|TRBV9|TRBJ1-1
TGTGCCAGCAGCGTAGGGGGAGACACTGAAGCTTTCTTT
CASSVGGDTEAFF
>15|-|TRBD1|TRBV28|TRBJ1-2
TGTGCCAGCAGAACGGGACAGGGGAAGATCTATGGCTACACCTTC
CASRTGQGKIYGYTF
>14|few|TRBD2|TRBV7-6|TRBJ2-1
TGTGCCAGCAGTCAGCTAGCGGGAGTTCCTGAGCAGTTCTTC
CASSQLAGVPEQFF
>14|-|TRBD1|TRBV10-3|TRBJ2-1
TGTGCCATCAGTTCCGGACAGGGGGCTAGTGAGCAGTTCTTC
CAISSGQGASEQFF
>15|once|TRBD1|TRBV6-1|TRBJ2-7
TGTGCCAGCAGCCCTGGACAGGGGGCGCCTCAGGAGCAGTACTTC
CASSPGQGAPQEQYF
>14|-|-|TRBV2|TRBJ2-1
TGTGCCAGCAGTGAGGGGGTTCCCTACAATGAGCAGTTCTTC
CASSEGVPYNEQFF
>12|-|-|TRBV7-7|TRBJ2-1
TGTGCCAGCAGCGACACCAACAATGAGCAGTTCTTC
CASSDTNNEQFF
>12|-|-|TRBV19|TRBJ2-7
TGTGCCAGTAGTGCTGGCGGGTACGAGCAGTACTTC
CASSAGGYEQYF
>17|-|TRBD2|TRBV18|TRBJ2-5
TGTGCCAGCTCATTCGGACAGGGACTAGCGGAGCAAGAGACCCAGTACTTC
CASSFGQGLAEQETQYF
>17|-|TRBD2|TRBV19|TRBJ2-1
TGTGCCAGTAGTGATTATGGACTAGCGGGAACCTACAATGAGCAGTTCTTC
CASSDYGLAGTYNEQFF
>17|-|TRBD2|TRBV19|TRBJ2-7
TGTGCCAGTAGTCCCTCCCGACTAGCGGGACGTTCCTACGAGCAGTACTTC
CASSPSRLAGRSYEQYF
>14|few|-|TRBV18|TRBJ2-6
TGTGCCAGCTCACCACCGGGACGGGAGAACGTCCTGACTTTC
CASSPPGRENVLTF
>14|few|TRBD1|TRBV6-5|TRBJ2-2
TGTGCCAGCCGACAGGGGGCGGGCACCGGGGAGCTGTTTTTT
CASRQGAGTGELFF
>10|-|-|TRBV10-3|TRBJ2-1
TGTGCCAGCGGGGACAATGAGCAGTTCTTC
CASGDNEQFF
>14|-|-|TRBV6-5|TRBJ2-5
TGTGCCAGCAGTTACTCAGGCAGCCAAGAGACCCAGTACTTC
CASSYSGSQETQYF
>16|-|-|TRBV6-5|TRBJ1-1
TGTGCCAGCAGTTACGATGGGGGCGCGTACAACACTGAAGCTTTCTTT
CASSYDGGAYNTEAFF
>13|-|-|TRBV2|TRBJ2-7
TGTGCCAGCAACTCACTTCGGTCCTACGAGCAGTACTTC
CASNSLRSYEQYF
>11|-|-|TRBV29-1|TRBJ2-4
TGCAGCGCAAGGACAGTAGACATTCAGTACTTC
CSARTVDIQYF
>15|-|TRBD2|TRBV27|TRBJ2-7
TGTGCCAGCAGGACCCGGGGACTAGGGAACTACGAGCAGTACTTC
CASRTRGLGNYEQYF
>16|-|-|TRBV2|TRBJ1-2
TGTGCCAGCAGTGTAGGGGCAGTTCCCTTAAACTATGGCTACACCTTC
CASSVGAVPLNYGYTF
>17|-|TRBD2|TRBV11-2|TRBJ2-1
TGTGCCAGCAGCTTAACCCCGGGGGGGAGCTCCTACAATGAGCAGTTCTTC
CASSLTPGGSSYNEQFF
>13|-|-|TRBV18|TRBJ2-2
TGTGCCAGCTCACCTCCCGCCACCGGGGAGCTGTTTTTT
CASSPPATGELFF
>14|-|TRBD2|TRBV5-6|TRBJ2-7
TGTGCCAGCAGCTTTAGCGGGGGTAACTACGAGCAGTACTTC
CASSFSGGNYEQYF
>16|-|-|TRBV25-1|TRBJ2-3
TGTGCCAGCAGCCCAGTGGGCGGTGGGGGCACAGATACGCAGTATTTT
CASSPVGGGGTDTQYF
>14|-|TRBD2|TRBV7-9|TRBJ2-7
TGTGCCAGCAGTCCCGGGACTAGCCGGCGGGAGCAGTACTTC
CASSPGTSRREQYF
>17|-|TRBD1|TRBV19|TRBJ2-4
TGTGCCAGTAGTACTTCGCACCGGGACAGGGATTTAAACATTCAGTACTTC
CASSTSHRDRDLNIQYF
>13|few|-|TRBV30|TRBJ1-2
TGTGCCTGGAGTGGGGGACGGAACTATGGCTACACCTTC
CAWSGGRNYGYTF
>15|-|TRBD1|TRBV6-6|TRBJ2-7
TGTGCCAGCAGTTACGGACAGGGGGCTTTCTACGAGCAGTACTTC
CASSYGQGAFYEQYF
>14|-|-|TRBV5-1|TRBJ2-5
TGCGCCAGCAGCCTGGTCACGGGGGCGGAGACCCAGTACTTC
CASSLVTGAETQYF
>17|-|-|TRBV18|TRBJ1-1
TGTGCCAGCTCACAGATTGGATTAAACGGGCGGGACACTGAAGCTTTCTTT
CASSQIGLNGRDTEAFF
>16|-|-|TRBV7-9|TRBJ2-1
TGTGCCAGCAGCGAGCTTAGCGGCAACTCCTACAATGAGCAGTTCTTC
CASSELSGNSYNEQFF
>14|-|-|TRBV28|TRBJ2-7
TGTGCCAGCAATCCCCCAAGGGCAGTCAACGAGCAGTACTTC
CASNPPRAVNEQYF
>12|-|-|TRBV7-2|TRBJ1-4
TGTGCCAGCAGCAGACAAGCTGAAAAACTGTTTTTT
CASSRQAEKLFF
>13|-|TRBD1|TRBV2|TRBJ1-1
TGTGCCAGCCGCGACCTTCAGGGGGCTGAAGCTTTCTTT
CASRDLQGAEAFF
>13|-|-|TRBV28|TRBJ1-2
TGTGCCAGCAGTAAAGGACGGATGTATGGCTACACCTTC
CASSKGRMYGYTF
>13|once|-|TRBV9|TRBJ1-1
TGTGCCAGCAGCGTAGGAACAGGGTATGGAGCTTTCTTT
CASSVGTGYGAFF
>17|once|TRBD2|TRBV4-3|TRBJ2-5
TGCGCCAGCAGCCAAGTGGTTAGCGGGAGGGCCGGAGAGACCCAGTACTTC
CASSQVVSGRAGETQYF
>14|few|-|TRBV7-9|TRBJ2-7
TGTGCCAGCAGCCCCCGGGTAGGAACCTACGAGCAGTACTTC
CASSPRVGTYEQYF
>18|-|-|TRBV7-9|TRBJ2-2
TGTGCCAGCAGCCTCCTTCTACCCGACTACTCGAGAACCGGGGAGCTGTTTTTT
CASSLLLPDYSRTGELFF
>14|few|TRBD1|TRBV2|TRBJ1-5
TGTGCCAGCAGTGGGGACAGAAAGGGTCAGCCCCAGCATTTT
CASSGDRKGQPQHF
>16|-|TRBD2|TRBV30|TRBJ2-3
TGTGCCTGGACCGTGGGACTAGCGGGAGGAGCAGATACGCAGTATTTT
CAWTVGLAGGADTQYF
>18|-|TRBD2|TRBV28|TRBJ2-7
TGTGCCAGCAGTTCCCCGGGACTAGCGGGTTGGTCCTCCTACGAGCAGTACTTC
CASSSPGLAGWSSYEQYF
>13|-|-|TRBV10-3|TRBJ1-1
TGTGCCATCAGGGGAAGGGACGGGGAAGAAGCTTTCTTT
CAIRGRDGEEAFF
>15|-|-|TRBV6-6|TRBJ2-7
TGTGCCAGCAGTCGGGTGAGGGGTTCCCGTTACGAGCAGTACTTC
CASSRVRGSRYEQYF
>14|-|TRBD1|TRBV29-1|TRBJ2-5
TGCAGCGTTGTGGGACAGCGGTACCAAGAGACCCAGTACTTC
CSVVGQRYQETQYF
>15|-|-|TRBV7-8|TRBJ2-1
TGTGCCAGCAGCTTCAGTGAGCGGGCCTACAATGAGCAGTTCTTC
CASSFSERAYNEQFF
>13|once|-|TRBV27|TRBJ2-7
TGTGCCAGCAGTTTGCAGGTTTCCTACGAGCAGTACTTC
CASSLQVSYEQYF
>13|-|-|TRBV5-1|TRBJ2-7
TGCGCCAGCCGACTCCTCTTAACCTACGAGCAGTACTTC
CASRLLLTYEQYF
>13|once|-|TRBV14|TRBJ1-1
TGTGCCAGCAGCCCTCAGATGAACACTGAAGCTTTCTTT
CASSPQMNTEAFF
>13|-|-|TRBV11-2|TRBJ2-7
TGTGCCAGCAGCCCCCGGGGTGACTACGAGCAGTACTTC
CASSPRGDYEQYF